What follows are 14 T cell receptor beta chains derived from one specimen sequenced in a study of graft-versus-host responses after intestinal transplantation. Using immunoSEQ multiplex PCR, the repertoire was profiled, and TCRdb retains in-frame clones only, with some absent. The table lists approximately 3,200 clones, approximately 94% of them singletons. The sample consisted of bone marrow, taken approximately 56 weeks after transplant. The receptors were sampled from a human patient who received an intestinal transplant, so some T cells may come from the graft donor.

The J gene is TRBJ1-2, the V gene TRBV9; D uncertain. The CDR3 is 14 residues long. From germline, CDR1 is SGDLS and CDR2 YYNGEE. V lost 1 base, J lost 5 bases, and 12 bases lay in between. The CDR3, as DNA: TGTGCCAGCAGCGTAAGGACGGACTCTTATGGCTACACCTTC. Amino acids: CASSVRTDSYGYTF.

This sequence joins TRBV2 and TRBJ2-2; 12 bases are a match to TRBD2. This CDR3 spans 15 amino acids. Germline CDR1 and CDR2: SNHLY and FYNNEI. Losses at the gene ends were 6 bases for V and 4 bases for J; bases not matched to a gene: 3. The CDR3 DNA sequence: TGTGCCAGCAGCCCTAGCGGGGGGGCCACCGGGGAGCTGTTTTTT. This gives the protein CASSPSGGATGELFF.

The genes are TRBV13 and TRBJ2-3; 8 nucleotides match TRBD1. Germline V gene data show CDR1 as PRHDT and CDR2 as FYEKMQ (reference sequence). CDR3 length: 17 amino acids. The J segment lost 2 bases and the V segment lost 5 bases, leaving 12 bases of the junction unmatched. The CDR3, as DNA: TGTGCCAGCAGCGGAACAGGGGGGAGTTATCCCACAGATACGCAGTATTTT. This sequence encodes CASSGTGGSYPTDTQYF.

This sequence joins TRBV6-4 and TRBJ1-6; possibly TRBD1 for D (6 bases). The CDR3 extends over 14 amino acids. Trimming stripped 3 bases from V and 9 bases from J, with 12 bases between. The germline CDR1 and CDR2 sequences are MRHNA and SNTAGT. CDR3 sequence (DNA): TGTGCCAGCAGTGAGGAAGGGGGTGTTTCACCCCTCCACTTT. It codes for CASSEEGGVSPLHF.

In its sample, this clone was seen once. The gene calls are TRBV2 and TRBJ1-2; D remains unclear. Looked up from germline, CDR1 is SNHLY and CDR2 is FYNNEI. The CDR3 runs to 14 residues. Trimming left V 3 bases short and J 3 bases short, with 11 bases between. For the CDR3, the DNA is TGTGCCAGCAGTGAGGAGGGCGGATACTATGGCTACACCTTC. Residues: CASSEEGGYYGYTF.

The chain couples TRBV4-3 to TRBJ2-7, with a tentative D call TRBD2 (5 bases). CDR3 length: 12 residues. Germline V gene data show CDR1 as LGHNA and CDR2 as YSLEER. V gave up 5 bases and J gave up 6 bases, with 11 bases separating them. CDR3 sequence (DNA): TGCGCCAGCAGCGTCGAGGGAGCCGAGCAGTACTTC. Translated, it gives CASSVEGAEQYF.

V gene TRBV19 combines with J gene TRBJ1-2, with D unresolved. CDR3 length: 16 residues. CDR1 and CDR2 (germline): LNHDA, SQIVND (reference sequence). Trimming shortened V by 0 bases and J by 2 bases, and 13 bases separated the two germline ends. The CDR3 DNA is TGTGCCAGTAGTATAGATGAAACCACACGCAACTATGGCTACACCTTC. It encodes CASSIDETTRNYGYTF.

This clone was observed a single time. V gene TRBV6-1 combines with J gene TRBJ2-7; D uncertain. Germline CDR1 MNHNS, CDR2 SASEGT. Trimming took 7 bases from V and 0 from J, leaving 10 bases between them. The CDR3 has 13 amino acids. The CDR3 loop reads CASKDRISYEQYF. The CDR3 DNA reads TGTGCCAGCAAGGACCGGATCTCCTACGAGCAGTACTTC.

Concerning this clone: The junction differs from germline at one of its ends, possibly a read error. The rearrangement links TRBV11-3 to TRBJ1-1, with unresolved D. The CDR3 loop spans 13 amino acids. Germline CDR1 reads SGHNT; CDR2 reads YENEEA. CDR3 sequence reads: CASSSRENSEAFF. CDR3 in DNA: TGTGCCAGCAGCTCTAGGGAGAACAGTGAAGCTTTCTTT.

This clone has just one count. The junction departs from the called germline gene at one end, perhaps through a read error. J is TRBJ2-5 and V is TRBV7-7; 8 bases agree with TRBD1. Germline V lookup: CDR1 SSHAT, CDR2 FNYEAQ (reference sequence). The CDR3 sequence is 14 residues long. In nucleotides, the CDR3 is TGTGCTAGCAGCTTTTCTGGACAGGGCGAGACCCAGTACTTC. As protein: CASSFSGQGETQYF.

The chain combines TRBV4-1 with TRBJ1-1, with D unresolved. The CDR3 sequence is 14 residues long. The V and J ends lost 1 base and 4 bases respectively, with 10 bases between them. CDR1 is MGHRA and CDR2 is YSYEKL in the germline V gene. The CDR3 reads CASSQGTYATEAFF. The CDR3 DNA reads TGCGCCAGCAGCCAAGGTACATACGCCACTGAAGCTTTCTTT.

As for this clone: Sequence at one end of the junction differs from germline and may be a read error. The chain has TRBV19 and TRBJ2-1; the D gene is possibly TRBD1 (5 bases). The CDR3 runs 15 residues. Germline CDR1 and CDR2: LNHDA and SQIVND (reference sequence). CDR3 DNA sequence: TGTGCCAGTAGTACCGACAGTATCTCCCACAATGAGCAGTTCTTC. Its translation is CASSTDSISHNEQFF.

In its sample, this clone was seen a few times. The chain employs TRBV7-2 and TRBJ2-5; 16 bases are shared with TRBD2. Germline loops: CDR1 SGHTA, CDR2 FQGNSA. This CDR3 is 17 amino acids long. J lost 5 bases, V lost 0 bases, and 3 bases had no gene match. CDR3 protein: CASSLAGLAGGGETQYF. The CDR3 coding sequence is TGTGCCAGCAGCTTAGCGGGACTAGCGGGAGGGGGGGAGACCCAGTACTTC.

The V and J genes are TRBV28 and TRBJ1-1; possible D gene TRBD1, 5 bases. Germline loops: CDR1 MDHEN, CDR2 SYDVKM. Trimming removed 5 bases from V and 1 base from J, with 11 bases in between. The CDR3 is 14 residues long. CDR3 coding DNA: TGTGCCAGCAGTCCCGGGACCGCGAACACTGAAGCTTTCTTT. It yields the protein CASSPGTANTEAFF.